The T cell receptor (beta chain) under discussion was sequenced for a study of blood T cell repertoires in COVID-19 (dated by TCRdb to the early 2020s). Background on the whole study: Samples covering the acute and convalescent phases of COVID-19 were provided by collaborators in the United States, Italy and Spain. The samples were drawn from the first 160 participants of the ongoing ImmuneRACE study and from 1,254 subjects provided by 6 global collaborators. Nearly every sample came with metadata listing a de-identified subject ID, COVID-19 status, age in years and sex. Subjects who had been exposed to COVID-19, were actively infected with it, or had recovered from it provided the deeply sampled blood TCRbeta repertoires that made up the dataset. A freely available public database, intended as a resource for researchers studying the immune response to SARS-CoV-2, is where the repertoires were released. Where available, HLA class I and class II types were taken from metadata supplied by the sample provider and were not determined by assay-based typing. The prospective study material was composed of cDNA or gDNA derived from T cells, B-cell-depleted T cells, or PBMCs.

Each collaborating institution followed its own protocols to collect whole blood in K2EDTA tubes. For TCRbeta analysis, collaborators shipped samples in one of three forms: frozen whole blood, isolated PBMCs, or DNA extracted from either of those sample types. This clone has just a few counts. This receptor's antigen is unknown. The record has no base qualities; no much larger clone is one base away. The germline V end is reduced by 5 bases and the J end by 10 bases; junction bases left unmatched: 11. The CDR3 measures 16 amino acids from cysteine to phenylalanine. The entry retains the CDR3 DNA only, 48 bases that are in frame from base 1. In the germline V gene, CDR1 corresponds to SGHVS and CDR2 to FQNEAQ. Points the paper makes about the study in general: The amount of clinical and demographic metadata varied by source and participant and was provided uncurated.

The immunoSEQ Assay, a bias-controlled multiplex PCR, was used to amplify TCRbeta CDR3 regions from genomic DNA. Per the original workflow: The number of nucleated cells in each sample was estimated by amplification of reference gene primers within the assay. Sequence reads were collapsed and filtered to measure the absolute abundance of every unique TCRbeta CDR3 rearrangement. For each sample, productive Simpson clonality was calculated as the square root of Simpson's diversity index across productive rearrangements. TCRdb provides this immuneACCESS table in a form limited to in-frame rearrangements. Some clones are lacking; in checked studies, under half of them reflect an unresolved V gene, and why the rest are absent is not known. V, J and clone size derive from that table, while D and trimming were established from the DNA sequence. The sample yields under 150,000 clones; roughly 88% were counted once. Approximately 8% of the sample rests with the top ten.

The chain links TRBV7-8 with TRBJ1-6, and 10 junction bases match TRBD1. The sequence came from a man aged 45 to 65 with acute or convalescent COVID-19. The sample comprised peripheral blood. The DNA reads TGTGCCAGCAGCCCCCGACAGGGGGCAATTGGGTCACCCCTCCACTTT. It translates to CASSPRQGAIGSPLHF.